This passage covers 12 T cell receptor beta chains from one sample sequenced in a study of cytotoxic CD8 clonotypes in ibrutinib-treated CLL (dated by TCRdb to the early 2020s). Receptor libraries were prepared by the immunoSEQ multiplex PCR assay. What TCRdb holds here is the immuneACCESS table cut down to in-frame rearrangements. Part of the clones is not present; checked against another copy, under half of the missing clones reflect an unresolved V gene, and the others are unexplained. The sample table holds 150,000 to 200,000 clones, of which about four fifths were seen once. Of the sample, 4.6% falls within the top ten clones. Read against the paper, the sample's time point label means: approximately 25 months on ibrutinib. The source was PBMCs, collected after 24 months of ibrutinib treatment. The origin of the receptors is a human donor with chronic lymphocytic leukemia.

This CDR3 is CASSYSYRNSYEQYF. Written as DNA, the CDR3 is TGTGCCAGCAGTTACTCTTACAGGAACTCCTACGAGCAGTACTTC. The chain joins TRBV6-6 to TRBJ2-7; tentatively, D is TRBD1 (5 bases). This CDR3 region has 15 residues. The germline CDR1 and CDR2 sequences are MNHNY and SVGAGI (reference sequence). V was shortened by 0 bases and J by 0 bases, with 9 bases between the two germline ends.

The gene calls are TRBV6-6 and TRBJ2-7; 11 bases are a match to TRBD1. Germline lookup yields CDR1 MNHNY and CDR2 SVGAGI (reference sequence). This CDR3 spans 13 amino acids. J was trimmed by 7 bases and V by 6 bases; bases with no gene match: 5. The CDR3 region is CASSRGTGGEQYF. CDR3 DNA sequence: TGTGCCAGCAGCCGCGGGACAGGGGGGGAGCAGTACTTC.

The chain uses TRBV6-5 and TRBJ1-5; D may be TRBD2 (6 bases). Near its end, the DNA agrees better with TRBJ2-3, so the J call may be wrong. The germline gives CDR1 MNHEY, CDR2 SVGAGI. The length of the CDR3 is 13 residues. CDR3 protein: CASRRGKSQPQYF. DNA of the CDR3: TGTGCCAGCCGGCGGGGAAAAAGTCAGCCCCAGTATTTT.

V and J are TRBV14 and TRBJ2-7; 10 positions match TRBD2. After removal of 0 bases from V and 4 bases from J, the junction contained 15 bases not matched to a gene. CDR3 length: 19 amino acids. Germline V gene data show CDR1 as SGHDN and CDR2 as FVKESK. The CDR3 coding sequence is TGTGCCAGCAGCCAAGAGGGCCCTGTGGGACTAGCGAGTATATACGAGCAGTACTTC. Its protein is CASSQEGPVGLASIYEQYF.

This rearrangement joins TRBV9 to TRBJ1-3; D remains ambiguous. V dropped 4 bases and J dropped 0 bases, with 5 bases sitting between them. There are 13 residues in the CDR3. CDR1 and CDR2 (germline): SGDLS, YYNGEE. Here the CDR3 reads CASSPPSGNTIYF. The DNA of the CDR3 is TGTGCCAGCAGCCCCCCCTCTGGAAACACCATATATTTT.

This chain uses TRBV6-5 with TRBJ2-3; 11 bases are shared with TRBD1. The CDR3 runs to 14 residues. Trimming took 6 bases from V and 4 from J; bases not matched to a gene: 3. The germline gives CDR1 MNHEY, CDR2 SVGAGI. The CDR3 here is CASRRTGGPDTQYF. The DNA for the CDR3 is TGTGCCAGCAGGCGGACAGGGGGCCCAGATACGCAGTATTTT.

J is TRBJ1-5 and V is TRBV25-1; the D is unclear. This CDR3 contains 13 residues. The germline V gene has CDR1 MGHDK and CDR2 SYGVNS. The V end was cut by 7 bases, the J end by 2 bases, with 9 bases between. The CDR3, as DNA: TGTGCCAGCATGCCCGGGGGCAATCAGCCCCAGCATTTT. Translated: CASMPGGNQPQHF.

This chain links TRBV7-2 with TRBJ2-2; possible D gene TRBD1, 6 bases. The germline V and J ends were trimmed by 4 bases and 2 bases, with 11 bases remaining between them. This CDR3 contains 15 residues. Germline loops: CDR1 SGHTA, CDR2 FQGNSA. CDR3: CASSSRGFNTGELFF. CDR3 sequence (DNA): TGTGCCAGCAGCTCCAGGGGATTCAACACCGGGGAGCTGTTTTTT.

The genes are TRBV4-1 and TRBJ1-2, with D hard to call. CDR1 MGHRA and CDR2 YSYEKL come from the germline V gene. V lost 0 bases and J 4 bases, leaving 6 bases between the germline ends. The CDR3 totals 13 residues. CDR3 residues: CASSQEVTYGYTF. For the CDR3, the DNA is TGCGCCAGCAGCCAAGAAGTTACCTATGGCTACACCTTC.

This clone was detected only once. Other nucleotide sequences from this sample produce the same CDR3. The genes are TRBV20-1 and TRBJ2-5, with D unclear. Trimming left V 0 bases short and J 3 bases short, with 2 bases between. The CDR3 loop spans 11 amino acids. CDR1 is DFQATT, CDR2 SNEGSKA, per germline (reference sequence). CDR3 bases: TGCAGTGCTAGAGATAAAGAGACCCAGTACTTC. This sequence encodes CSARDKETQYF.

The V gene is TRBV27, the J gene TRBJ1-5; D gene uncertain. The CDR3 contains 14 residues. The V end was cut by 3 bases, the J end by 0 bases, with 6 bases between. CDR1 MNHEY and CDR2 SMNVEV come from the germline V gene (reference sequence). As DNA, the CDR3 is TGTGCCAGCAGTTTTTCTTATAGCAATCAGCCCCAGCATTTT. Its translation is CASSFSYSNQPQHF.

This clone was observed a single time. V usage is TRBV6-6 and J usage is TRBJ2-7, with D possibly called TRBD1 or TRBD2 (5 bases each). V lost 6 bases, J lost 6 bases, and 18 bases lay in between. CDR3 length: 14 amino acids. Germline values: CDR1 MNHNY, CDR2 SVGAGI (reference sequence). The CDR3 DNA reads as TGTGCCAGCAGAATTGGTCAGGGTCGGGGCGAGCAGTACTTC. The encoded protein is CASRIGQGRGEQYF.